These 20 T cell receptor beta chains share one sample of origin, sequenced in a study of CD8 T cells in Susac syndrome. An input of about 0.45 to 1 ug of RNA was subjected to reverse transcription using random hexamers. TCRdb re-analysed the immunoSEQ multiplex PCR reads in MiXCR, keeping a single row per CDR3 protein. The sample consists of 100,000 or so distinct CDR3 sequences, 95% of them appearing once. The sample consisted of CD8+ T cells from PBMCs. The receptors stem from a human donor with Susac syndrome.

This clonotype was detected only once. The chain employs TRBV23-1 and TRBJ2-1; weak D call: TRBD1 (5 bases). TRBV23-1 is recorded as an ORF, its role being uncertain. V lost 3 bases, J lost 3 bases, and 15 bases lay in between. CDR3 length: 16 residues. The CDR3 loop reads CASSQLQGGDYNEQFF. The CDR3 DNA follows: TGCGCCAGCAGTCAGCTCCAGGGTGGGGACTACAATGAGCAGTTCTTC.

The chain joins TRBV27 to TRBJ2-7; possibly TRBD2 for D (7 bases). Germline-derived CDR1 and CDR2 are MNHEY and SMNVEV (reference sequence). The CDR3 consists of 15 residues. V was trimmed by 6 bases and J by 3 bases, leaving 18 bases between them. CDR3 region: CASSDGGGGHYEQYF. The CDR3 nucleotides are TGTGCCAGCAGCGACGGAGGGGGGGGCCACTACGAGCAGTACTTC.

The rearrangement joins TRBV24-1 to TRBJ2-7; 10 bases fit TRBD1. The CDR3 totals 15 residues. Looked up from germline, CDR1 is KGHDR and CDR2 is SFDVKD. Germline trimming cut 3 bases from V and 2 bases from J; bases unmatched to any gene: 3. The DNA for the CDR3 is TGTGCCACCAGTGATACCGGGACAGGGGCCTACGAGCAGTACTTC. It codes for CATSDTGTGAYEQYF.

The rearrangement joins TRBV29-1 to TRBJ2-3, with unresolved D. Germline CDR1 is SQVTM and CDR2 is ANQGSEA. Trimming pared 3 bases from V and 4 bases from J, leaving 20 bases between. This CDR3 spans 16 amino acids. The CDR3 loop is CSVEEGITQAPDTQYF. In DNA, the CDR3 is TGCAGCGTTGAGGAAGGTATAACCCAGGCCCCAGATACGCAGTATTTT.

The chain joins TRBV6-4 to TRBJ2-6, with 10 bases identical to TRBD1. The CDR3 consists of 16 residues. V shed 4 bases and J 0 bases; nucleotides not matched to a gene: 0. CDR1 MRHNA and CDR2 SNTAGT come from the germline V gene. The CDR3 is CASSGTGGSGANVLTF. DNA for the CDR3: TGTGCCAGCAGTGGGACAGGGGGCTCTGGGGCCAACGTCCTGACTTTC.

The V gene is TRBV29-1, the J gene TRBJ1-2; possible D gene TRBD1, 6 bases. Germline CDR1 reads SQVTM; CDR2 reads ANQGSEA. The CDR3 is 11 residues long. CDR3 loop: CGTTGSYGYTF. CDR3 bases: TGCGGAACGACAGGCTCCTATGGCTACACCTTC.

This chain connects TRBV12-5 to TRBJ1-2; 8 bases map to TRBD1. The trim removed 5 bases at V and 5 bases at J, leaving 10 bases unmatched. The CDR3 covers 15 residues. CDR1 and CDR2 (germline): LGHNT, FRNRAP. In nucleotides, the CDR3 is TGTGCTAGTGGTGGATACGGGACAGGAGGATATGGCTACACCTTC. This codes for CASGGYGTGGYGYTF. Drawing the rest from reference TRBV12-5 and TRBJ1-2, the complete variable domain is DARVTQTPRHKVTEMGQEVTMRCQPILGHNTVFWYRQTMMQGLELLAYFRNRAPLDDSGMPKDRFSAEMPDATLATLKIQPSEPRDSAVYFCASGGYGTGGYGYTFGSGTRLTVV.

The chain couples TRBV20-1 to TRBJ2-6; D unclear. Germline assignment: CDR1 DFQATT and CDR2 SNEGSKA (reference sequence). Trimming took 0 bases from V and 2 from J, leaving 8 bases between them. The length of the CDR3 is 15 residues. The CDR3 is CSARDSGAGANVLTF. Here the CDR3 DNA reads TGCAGTGCTAGAGATTCCGGTGCTGGGGCCAACGTCCTGACTTTC.

This rearrangement joins TRBV3-1 to TRBJ1-5; TRBD1 matches 8 bases. Germline lookup yields CDR1 LGHDT and CDR2 YNNKEL (reference sequence). Trimming at V came to 4 bases and at J to 7 bases, leaving 9 bases not matched to a gene. The CDR3 loop spans 15 amino acids. The CDR3 sequence: CASSPDRGIGQPQHF. The CDR3 DNA sequence: TGTGCCAGCAGCCCCGACAGGGGAATTGGGCAGCCCCAGCATTTT.

The chain employs TRBV6-5 and TRBJ2-5; D uncertain. The CDR3 spans 12 residues. Trimming removed 2 bases at V and 5 bases at J, with 6 bases between. The germline gives CDR1 MNHEY, CDR2 SVGAGI. The CDR3 DNA reads TGTGCCAGCAGTTACGTAGGGGAGACCCAGTACTTC. Translating it yields CASSYVGETQYF.

The chain couples TRBV12-3 or TRBV12-4 to TRBJ2-2; 7 bases are a match to TRBD1. The J segment lost 2 bases and the V segment lost 5 bases, leaving 8 bases of the junction unmatched. The CDR3 loop spans 16 amino acids. For the CDR3, the DNA is TGTGCCAGCAGTCCACTTCGGGACAGCAACACCGGGGAGCTGTTTTTT. It yields the protein CASSPLRDSNTGELFF.

CDR3 protein: CASSPLTGPSPYEQYF. For the CDR3, the DNA is TGTGCCAGCAGCCCCCTAACCGGGCCAAGCCCCTACGAGCAGTACTTC. The rearrangement uses TRBV13 and TRBJ2-7; D not certain. The germline V gene has CDR1 PRHDT and CDR2 FYEKMQ (reference sequence). Trimming removed 5 bases at V and 2 bases at J, with 19 bases between. The CDR3 contains 16 residues.

The gene calls are TRBV3-1 and TRBJ2-5, with 7 bases that match TRBD2. CDR1 is LGHDT and CDR2 is YNNKEL in the germline V gene (reference sequence). V trimming: 0 bases; J trimming: 5 bases; junction bases outside the gene matches: 9. The CDR3 extends over 16 amino acids. The CDR3 region is CASSQEFTSVEETQYF. CDR3 in DNA: TGTGCCAGCAGCCAAGAGTTCACTAGCGTAGAGGAGACCCAGTACTTC.

In DNA, the CDR3 is TGCGCCAGCAGCCAAAGCATGGGCGTTGCTGGGGAGAACACTGAAGCTTTCTTT. This gives the protein CASSQSMGVAGENTEAFF. The genes are TRBV4-1 and TRBJ1-1; D unclear. Germline CDR1 is MGHRA and CDR2 is YSYEKL. V gave up 2 bases and J gave up 1 base, with 20 bases separating them. The CDR3 is 18 amino acids.

The genes are TRBV11-2 and TRBJ2-3; D not certain. The V end lost 3 bases, the J end lost 2 bases, and 0 bases lay between the germline ends. CDR1 is SGHAT, CDR2 FQNNGV, per germline. The CDR3 has 11 residues. The CDR3 region is CASSFTDTQYF. For the CDR3, the DNA is TGTGCCAGCAGCTTCACAGATACGCAGTATTTT.

The rearrangement uses TRBV14 and TRBJ2-2; 9 bases are shared with TRBD1. After removal of 4 bases from V and 1 base from J, the junction contained 4 bases not matched to a gene. Looked up from germline, CDR1 is SGHDN and CDR2 is FVKESK. The CDR3 runs to 16 residues. The CDR3 bases are TGTGCCAGCAGCCTCTGGACAGGGGTGAACACCGGGGAGCTGTTTTTT. Its protein product is CASSLWTGVNTGELFF. The full variable domain, with the rest looked up from reference TRBV14 and TRBJ2-2, is EAGVTQFPSHSVIEKGQTVTLRCDPISGHDNLYWYRRVMGKEIKFLLHFVKESKQDESGMPNNRFLAERTGGTYSTLKVQPAELEDSGVYFCASSLWTGVNTGELFFGEGSRLTVL.

The chain couples TRBV7-2 to TRBJ1-5, with D possibly being TRBD1 (5 bases). V lost 3 bases, J lost 2 bases, and 11 bases lay in between. Per the germline V gene, CDR1 is SGHTA and CDR2 is FQGNSA. This CDR3 contains 15 residues. CDR3 in amino acids: CASSFQRGGNQPQHF. In DNA, the CDR3 is TGTGCCAGCAGCTTCCAGAGGGGAGGCAATCAGCCCCAGCATTTT.

This chain connects TRBV7-2 to TRBJ2-7; 10 bases line up with TRBD2. Per the germline V gene, CDR1 is SGHTA and CDR2 is FQGNSA. V was pared by 2 bases and J by 7 bases, with 17 bases of the junction left unmatched. The CDR3 totals 18 residues. CDR3 nucleotides: TGTGCCAGCAGCTTACGGGTTTCAGCGCGTCTAGCGGGAGAAGAGCAGTACTTC. Encoded protein: CASSLRVSARLAGEEQYF.

This chain connects TRBV4-1 to TRBJ2-7; TRBD2 is a possible D gene (6 bases). The CDR3 has 15 amino acids. Germline V gene lookup returns CDR1 MGHRA and CDR2 YSYEKL. V was shortened by 1 base and J by 0 bases, with 10 bases between the two germline ends. DNA for the CDR3: TGCGCCAGCAGCCAAGGGGGCGGGGTCTCCTACGAGCAGTACTTC. Its protein product is CASSQGGGVSYEQYF.

The V call is TRBV18, the J call TRBJ1-4; D perhaps matches TRBD1 (5 bases). This CDR3 spans 14 amino acids. V lost 3 bases and J 6 bases, leaving 11 bases between the germline ends. CDR1 is KGHSH and CDR2 is LQKENI in the germline V gene. This chain's CDR3 is CASSPAGNDEKLFF. CDR3 nucleotides: TGTGCCAGCTCACCGGCAGGGAACGATGAAAAACTGTTTTTT.